This is a list of T cell receptor beta chains from one sample in a study of cytomegalovirus exposure and HLA in healthy donors. The data were produced by immunoSEQ multiplex PCR, yet TCRdb's version contains in-frame clones alone and is incomplete. The sample has under 150,000 clones; about 61% are singletons. The material sequenced was PBMCs. Receptor source: a woman aged 40-49 years in good health and CMV-seronegative. The CDR3 runs from the conserved cysteine through the conserved F or W. Fields, in order: V gene, CDR3 length, J gene, CDR3 protein.

TRBV11-2	13	TRBJ1-1	CASSQQGTTEAFF
TRBV30	15	TRBJ2-5	CAWRTGQGFQETQYF
TRBV5-1	13	TRBJ2-7	CASSRDRYYEQYF
TRBV7-3	17	TRBJ1-3	CASSSVLRQHSGNTIYF
TRBV20-1	11	TRBJ1-2	CSAYDYYGYTF
TRBV5-4	15	TRBJ1-4	CASSLTGTTNEKLFF
TRBV7-3	16	TRBJ1-2	CASSLTPRAGVDGYTF
TRBV4-2	14	TRBJ2-7	CASSQGQGAYEQYF
TRBV27	16	TRBJ2-1	CASSRTGLDSYNEQFF
TRBV27	13	TRBJ1-6	CASSYRGNSPLHF
TRBV4-1	16	TRBJ1-5	CASSQEEQALGRAQHF
TRBV19	13	TRBJ2-3	CASSTIQGDTQYF
TRBV5-1	14	TRBJ1-2	CASKKDLANYGYTF
TRBV10-3	17	TRBJ2-2	CAISESLAGAGPGELFF
TRBV7-2	13	TRBJ1-5	CASSFRGNQPQHF
TRBV9	14	TRBJ2-5	CASSVGGQEETQYF
TRBV4-1	15	TRBJ2-5	CASSQLAGGQETQYF
TRBV11-2	19	TRBJ1-6	CASSLRYRGQDSYNSPLHF
TRBV6-1	15	TRBJ1-2	CASSDMGQGSSGYTF
TRBV5-4	18	TRBJ1-6	CASSPRGGLATYNSPLHF
TRBV27	13	TRBJ2-2	CASRQGNTGELFF
TRBV5-4	16	TRBJ2-6	CASSPLVTSGANVLTF
TRBV2	13	TRBJ2-2	CASSLQGSGELFF
TRBV5-1	14	TRBJ1-1	CASSFPGKNTEAFF
TRBV5-1	16	TRBJ2-2	CASSLEGGANTGELFF
TRBV5-4	14	TRBJ1-6	CASSFWDSNSPLHF
TRBV7-3	13	TRBJ1-2	CASSFIGVDGYTF
TRBV6-5	13	TRBJ2-2	CASSYKASGELFF
TRBV9	13	TRBJ1-1	CASSSGGKTEAFF
TRBV9	15	TRBJ2-1	CASSVGAEPYNEQFF
TRBV30	14	TRBJ1-4	CAWSLGTGREKLFF
TRBV5-1	13	TRBJ1-2	CASSSGGDYGYTF
TRBV5-1	15	TRBJ2-1	CASSLGTSDQNEQFF
TRBV7-9	18	TRBJ2-7	CASSPSGTSGLSSYEQYF
TRBV27	14	TRBJ1-6	CASGNRGYNSPLHF
TRBV28	10	TRBJ2-5	CASSKETQYF
TRBV9	17	TRBJ1-6	CASSPTGTGLYNSPLHF
TRBV5-1	14	TRBJ1-2	CASSYDTVGYGYTF
TRBV19	15	TRBJ2-5	CASSQNGGYQETQYF
TRBV15	16	TRBJ2-7	CATSDFLRTAVAEQYF
TRBV11-2	15	TRBJ2-3	CASRTGTPGGNTQYF
TRBV7-2	16	TRBJ2-2	CASSDRDRGALGELFF
TRBV12-5	16	TRBJ1-3	CASGFPRGGTGNTIYF
TRBV5-1	15	TRBJ2-1	CASSFDRGSYNEQFF
TRBV27	14	TRBJ1-1	CASSSYDRGGEASF